This TCR beta chain was profiled in a study of CD8 T cells in ankylosing spondylitis. Whole-study findings and limits: A TCR beta motif of fewer than ten highly homologous variants appeared characteristic of ankylosing spondylitis blood. Prior literature has documented some motif variants in synovial fluid and blood from reactive arthritis. Clones that were linked to disease were CD8+ and were relatively rare in peripheral blood.

The germline gives CDR1 SGDLS, CDR2 YYNGEE. V was pared by 3 bases and J by 7 bases, with 13 bases between. The CDR3 sequence is 14 residues long. This clonotype was detected ten times or more. Its specificity is not known. TCRdb ran MiXCR on the 5' RACE reads and lists one entry per CDR3 protein. Of about 42,000 distinct CDR3 sequences in the sample, under 5% were seen once. Sequencing was performed on blood, either unsorted or a sorted T cell fraction (not recorded which). The V call is TRBV9, the J call TRBJ1-4; a weak D match, TRBD1 (5 bases). This clonotype originated in a female donor with ankylosing spondylitis or in good health (not recorded which). This CDR3 is CASSAGTRSEKLFF. The CDR3 bases are TGTGCCAGCAGCGCCGGGACCAGGAGTGAAAAACTGTTTTTT.